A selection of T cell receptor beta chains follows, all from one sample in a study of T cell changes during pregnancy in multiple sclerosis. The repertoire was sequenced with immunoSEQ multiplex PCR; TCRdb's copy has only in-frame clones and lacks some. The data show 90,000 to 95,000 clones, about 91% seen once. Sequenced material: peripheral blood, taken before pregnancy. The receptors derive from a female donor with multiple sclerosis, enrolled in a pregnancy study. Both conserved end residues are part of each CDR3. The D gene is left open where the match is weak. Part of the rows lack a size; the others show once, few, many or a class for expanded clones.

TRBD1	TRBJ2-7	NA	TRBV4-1	CASSPGQAEQYF	TGCGCCAGCAGCCCCGGACAGGCAGAGCAGTACTTC
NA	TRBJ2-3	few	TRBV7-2	CASSSDVGLGSTDTQYF	TGTGCCAGCAGCTCCGATGTTGGACTTGGTAGCACAGATACGCAGTATTTT
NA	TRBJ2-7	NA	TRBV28	CASSLPLTESSYEQYF	TGTGCCAGCAGTTTGCCATTGACAGAGAGCTCCTACGAGCAGTACTTC
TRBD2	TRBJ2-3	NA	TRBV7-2	CASSLLAAPDTQYF	TGTGCCAGCAGCTTACTAGCGGCCCCAGATACGCAGTATTTT
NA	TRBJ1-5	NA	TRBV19	CASSMWSGGNQPQHF	TGTGCCAGTAGTATGTGGTCAGGGGGCAATCAGCCCCAGCATTTT
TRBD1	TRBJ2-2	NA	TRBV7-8	CASSLVGGRTGELFF	TGTGCCAGCAGCTTAGTAGGGGGCCGGACCGGGGAGCTGTTTTTT
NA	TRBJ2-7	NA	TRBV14	CASSQILKPSHEQYF	TGTGCCAGCAGCCAAATACTAAAACCTAGCCACGAGCAGTACTTC
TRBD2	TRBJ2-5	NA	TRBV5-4	CASSSDPAGSVRETQYF	TGTGCCAGCAGCTCCGACCCAGCGGGATCCGTTCGAGAGACCCAGTACTTC
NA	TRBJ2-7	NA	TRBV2	CASSRGSYEQYF	TGTGCCAGCAGTAGGGGAAGCTACGAGCAGTACTTC
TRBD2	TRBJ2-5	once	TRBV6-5	CASSFRLAGSQETQYF	TGTGCCAGCAGTTTCCGACTAGCGGGGTCCCAGGAGACCCAGTACTTC
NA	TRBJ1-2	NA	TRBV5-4	CASHEQGDYGYTF	TGTGCCAGCCACGAACAGGGCGACTATGGCTACACCTTC
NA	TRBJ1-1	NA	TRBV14	CASSRRPLNTEAFF	TGTGCCAGCAGCCGGCGGCCGTTGAACACTGAAGCTTTCTTT
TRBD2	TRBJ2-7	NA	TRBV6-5	CASSLTSSSYEQYF	TGTGCCAGCAGCCTGACTAGCAGCTCCTACGAGCAGTACTTC
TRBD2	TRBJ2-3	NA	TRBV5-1	CASSLFTSGIGTDTQYF	TGCGCCAGCAGCTTGTTCACTAGCGGGATAGGTACAGATACGCAGTATTTT
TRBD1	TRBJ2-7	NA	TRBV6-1	CASSGGTGGDPYEQYF	TGTGCCAGCAGTGGCGGGACAGGGGGAGATCCCTACGAGCAGTACTTC
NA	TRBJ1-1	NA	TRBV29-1	CSYGGRNTEAFF	TGCAGCTATGGGGGGAGGAACACTGAAGCTTTCTTT
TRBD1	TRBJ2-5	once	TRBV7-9	CASSPPGQATNRYQETQYF	TGTGCCAGCAGCCCACCGGGACAGGCGACAAATCGGTACCAAGAGACCCAGTACTTC
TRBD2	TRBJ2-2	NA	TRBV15	CATSRDGLDSGELFF	TGTGCCACCAGCAGAGATGGACTAGACTCCGGGGAGCTGTTTTTT
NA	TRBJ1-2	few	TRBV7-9	CASSLREFVYGYTF	TGTGCCAGCAGCTTACGGGAGTTCGTCTATGGCTACACCTTC
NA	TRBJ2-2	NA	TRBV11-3	CASSLGTANTGELFF	TGTGCCAGCAGCTTAGGGACAGCGAACACCGGGGAGCTGTTTTTT
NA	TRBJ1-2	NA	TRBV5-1	CASSSVGGIPDGYTF	TGCGCCAGCAGTTCCGTCGGGGGGATTCCCGATGGCTACACCTTC
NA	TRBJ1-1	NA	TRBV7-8	CASNRNLNTEAFF	TGTGCCAGCAACAGGAACTTGAACACTGAAGCTTTCTTT
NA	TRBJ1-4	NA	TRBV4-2	CASSQRPDRLFEKLFF	TGTGCCAGCAGCCAGAGACCTGACAGGCTTTTTGAAAAACTGTTTTTT
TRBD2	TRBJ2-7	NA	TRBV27	CATSPRGTSRPYEQYF	TGTGCCACCTCACCCCGGGGGACTAGCAGGCCCTACGAGCAGTACTTC
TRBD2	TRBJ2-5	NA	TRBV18	CASSPLVVAGGSGETQYF	TGTGCCAGCTCACCCCTCGTCGTAGCGGGAGGTTCAGGAGAGACCCAGTACTTC
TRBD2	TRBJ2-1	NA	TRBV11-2	CASSFQRESSYNEQFF	TGTGCCAGCAGCTTTCAGCGGGAGAGCTCCTACAATGAGCAGTTCTTC
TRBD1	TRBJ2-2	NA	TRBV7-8	CASSVRSGGLITGELFF	TGTGCCAGCAGCGTCCGCTCAGGGGGCTTAATAACCGGGGAGCTGTTTTTT
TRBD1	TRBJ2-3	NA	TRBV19	CASSLTGGRGTDTQYF	TGTGCCAGTAGCCTAACAGGGGGTCGCGGCACAGATACGCAGTATTTT
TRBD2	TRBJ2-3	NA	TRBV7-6	CASSLTGGADTQYF	TGTGCCAGCAGCTTAACCGGGGGGGCAGATACGCAGTATTTT
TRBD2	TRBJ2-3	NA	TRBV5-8	CASSGRLLAGGGADTQYF	TGTGCCAGCAGCGGGAGACTCCTAGCGGGAGGTGGCGCAGATACGCAGTATTTT
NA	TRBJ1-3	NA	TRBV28	CASSLVTTAGNTIYF	TGTGCCAGCAGTTTGGTGACCACAGCTGGAAACACCATATATTTT
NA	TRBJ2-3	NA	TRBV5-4	CASSLGGGSTDTQYF	TGTGCCAGCAGCCTAGGGGGGGGTTCCACAGATACGCAGTATTTT
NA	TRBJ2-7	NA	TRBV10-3	CAISESSFHEQYF	TGTGCCATCAGTGAGTCTAGTTTCCACGAGCAGTACTTC
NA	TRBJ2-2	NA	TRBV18	CASSPLKGTGELFF	TGTGCCAGCTCACCACTGAAGGGGACCGGGGAGCTGTTTTTT
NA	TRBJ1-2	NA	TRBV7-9	CASSYGSAGEGGYTF	TGTGCCAGCAGCTATGGTTCCGCAGGGGAGGGTGGCTACACCTTC
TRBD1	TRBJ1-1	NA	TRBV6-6	CASSYDRDTEAFF	TGTGCCAGCAGTTACGACAGGGACACTGAAGCTTTCTTT
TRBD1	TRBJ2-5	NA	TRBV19	CASSIVGHRGEETQYF	TGTGCCAGTAGTATAGTCGGACACAGGGGGGAAGAGACCCAGTACTTC
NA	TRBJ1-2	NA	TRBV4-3	CASSQAAKANYGYTF	TGCGCCAGCAGCCAAGCCGCTAAAGCTAACTATGGCTACACCTTC
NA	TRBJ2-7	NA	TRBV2	CASSDALPNYEQYF	TGTGCCAGCAGTGACGCCCTACCCAACTACGAGCAGTACTTC
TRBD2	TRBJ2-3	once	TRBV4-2	CASSQGLAGRDTQYF	TGTGCCAGCAGCCAAGGACTAGCGGGGAGAGATACGCAGTATTTT
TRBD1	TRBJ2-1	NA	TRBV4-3	CASSQGDRAGNEQFF	TGCGCCAGCAGCCAGGGGGACAGGGCGGGCAATGAGCAGTTCTTC
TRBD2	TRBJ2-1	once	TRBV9	CASSVGASGGNEQFF	TGTGCCAGCAGCGTAGGGGCTAGCGGGGGGAATGAGCAGTTCTTC
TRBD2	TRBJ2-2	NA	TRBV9	CASSVTFGEGGELFF	TGTGCCAGCAGCGTGACCTTTGGGGAGGGAGGGGAGCTGTTTTTT
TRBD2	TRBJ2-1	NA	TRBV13	CASSTGTSGSKKRYNEQFF	TGTGCCAGCAGCACCGGGACTAGCGGGAGTAAGAAGCGATACAATGAGCAGTTCTTC
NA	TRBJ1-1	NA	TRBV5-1	CASSPIGGGTDTEAFF	TGCGCCAGCAGCCCGATTGGGGGGGGTACGGACACTGAAGCTTTCTTT
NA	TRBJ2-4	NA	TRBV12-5	CASGLVGYSFLAKNIQYF	TGTGCTAGTGGTTTGGTGGGTTACAGCTTCCTAGCCAAAAACATTCAGTACTTC
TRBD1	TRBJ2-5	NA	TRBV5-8	CASSYRTGRRETQYF	TGTGCCAGCAGCTATAGGACAGGGAGGAGAGAGACCCAGTACTTC
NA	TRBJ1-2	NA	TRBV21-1	CASSLGQYYGYTF	TGTGCCAGCAGCCTGGGACAGTACTATGGCTACACCTTC
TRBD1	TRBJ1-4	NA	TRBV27	CASREGGYNEKLFF	TGTGCCAGCAGAGAAGGGGGCTATAATGAAAAACTGTTTTTT
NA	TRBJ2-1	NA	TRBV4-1	CASRLVITDYNEQFF	TGCGCCAGCAGATTAGTGATAACCGACTACAATGAGCAGTTCTTC
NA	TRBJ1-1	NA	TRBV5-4	CASSFFDRPKNTEAFF	TGTGCCAGCAGCTTTTTTGACAGGCCTAAGAACACTGAAGCTTTCTTT
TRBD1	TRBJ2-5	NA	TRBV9	CASSGTDRGIGETQYF	TGTGCCAGCAGCGGTACGGACAGGGGCATCGGTGAGACCCAGTACTTC
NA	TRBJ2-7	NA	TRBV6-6	CASSYSEVTYEQYF	TGTGCCAGCAGTTACTCGGAGGTCACCTACGAGCAGTACTTC
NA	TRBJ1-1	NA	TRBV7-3	CASSYDGMNTEAFF	TGTGCCAGCAGCTACGACGGGATGAACACTGAAGCTTTCTTT
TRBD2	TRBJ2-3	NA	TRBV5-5	CASSPGTSGGAVQYF	TGTGCCAGCAGCCCCGGGACTAGCGGGGGGGCGGTGCAGTATTTT
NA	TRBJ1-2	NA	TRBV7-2	CASSLSRADGYTF	TGTGCCAGCAGCCTTTCGAGGGCGGATGGCTACACCTTC
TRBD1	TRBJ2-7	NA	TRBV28	CASRRYRGTYEQYF	TGTGCCAGCAGGCGCTACAGGGGGACCTACGAGCAGTACTTC
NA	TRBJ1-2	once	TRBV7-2	CASSPGQPFYGYTF	TGTGCCAGCAGCCCCGGACAGCCCTTCTATGGCTACACCTTC
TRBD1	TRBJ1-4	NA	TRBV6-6	CASSQGQYNEKLFF	TGTGCCAGCAGCCAGGGACAGTATAATGAAAAACTGTTTTTT